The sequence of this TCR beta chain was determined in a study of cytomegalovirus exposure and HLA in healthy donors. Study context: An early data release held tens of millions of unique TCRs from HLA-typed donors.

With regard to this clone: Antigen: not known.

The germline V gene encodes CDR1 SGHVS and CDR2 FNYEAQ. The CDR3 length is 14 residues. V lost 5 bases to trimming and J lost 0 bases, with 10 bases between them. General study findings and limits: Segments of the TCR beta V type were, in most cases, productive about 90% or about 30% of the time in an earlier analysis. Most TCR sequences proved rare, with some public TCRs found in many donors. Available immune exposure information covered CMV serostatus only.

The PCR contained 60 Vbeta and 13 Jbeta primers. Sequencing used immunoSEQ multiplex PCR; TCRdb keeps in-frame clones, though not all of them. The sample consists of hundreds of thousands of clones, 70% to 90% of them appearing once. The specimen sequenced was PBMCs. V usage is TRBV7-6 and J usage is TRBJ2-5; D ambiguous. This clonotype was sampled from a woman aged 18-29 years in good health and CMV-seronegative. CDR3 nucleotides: TGTGCCAGCAGCCCGTCTCCGTACCAAGAGACCCAGTACTTC. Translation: CASSPSPYQETQYF.